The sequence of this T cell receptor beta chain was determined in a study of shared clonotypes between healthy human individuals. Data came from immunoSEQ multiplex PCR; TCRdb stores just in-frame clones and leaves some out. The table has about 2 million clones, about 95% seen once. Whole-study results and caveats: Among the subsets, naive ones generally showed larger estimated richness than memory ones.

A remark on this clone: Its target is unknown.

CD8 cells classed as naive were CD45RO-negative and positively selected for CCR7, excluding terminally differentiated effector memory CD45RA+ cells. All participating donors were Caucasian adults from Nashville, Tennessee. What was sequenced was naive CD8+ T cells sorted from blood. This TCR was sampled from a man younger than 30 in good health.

This CDR3 reads CASSYSTLAGDTQYF. The CDR3 bases are TGTGCCAGCAGTTACTCGACCCTAGCGGGAGATACGCAGTATTTT. This chain connects TRBV6-6 to TRBJ2-3, with 8 bases aligning to TRBD2. The trim removed 0 bases at V and 5 bases at J, leaving 4 bases unmatched. The CDR3 covers 15 residues. Germline CDR1 reads MNHNY; CDR2 reads SVGAGI (reference sequence).